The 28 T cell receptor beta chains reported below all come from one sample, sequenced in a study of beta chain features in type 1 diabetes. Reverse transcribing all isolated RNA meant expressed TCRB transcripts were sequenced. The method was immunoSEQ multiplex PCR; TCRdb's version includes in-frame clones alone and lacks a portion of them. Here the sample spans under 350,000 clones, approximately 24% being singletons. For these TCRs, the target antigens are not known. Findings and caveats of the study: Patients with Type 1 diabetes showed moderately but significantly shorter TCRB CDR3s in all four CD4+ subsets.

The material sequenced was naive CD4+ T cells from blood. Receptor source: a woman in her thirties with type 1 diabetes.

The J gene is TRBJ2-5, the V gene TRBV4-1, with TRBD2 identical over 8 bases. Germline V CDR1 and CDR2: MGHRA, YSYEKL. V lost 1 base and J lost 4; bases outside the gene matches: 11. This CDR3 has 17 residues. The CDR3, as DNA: TGCGCCAGCAGCCAAGGGGTTTGGCGGGAGGTTGGAGAGACCCAGTACTTC. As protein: CASSQGVWREVGETQYF.

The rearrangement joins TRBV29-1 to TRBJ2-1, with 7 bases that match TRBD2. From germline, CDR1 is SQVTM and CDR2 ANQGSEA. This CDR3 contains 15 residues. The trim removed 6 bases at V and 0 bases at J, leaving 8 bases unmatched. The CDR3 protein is CSVRSGRLSYNEQFF. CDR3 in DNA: TGCAGCGTGCGTAGCGGGCGCCTCTCCTACAATGAGCAGTTCTTC.

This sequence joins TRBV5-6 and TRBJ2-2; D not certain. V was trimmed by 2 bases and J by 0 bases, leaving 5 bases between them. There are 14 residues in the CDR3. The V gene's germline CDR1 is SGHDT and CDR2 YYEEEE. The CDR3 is CASSFSTNTGELFF. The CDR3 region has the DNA TGTGCCAGCAGCTTTTCAACGAACACCGGGGAGCTGTTTTTT.

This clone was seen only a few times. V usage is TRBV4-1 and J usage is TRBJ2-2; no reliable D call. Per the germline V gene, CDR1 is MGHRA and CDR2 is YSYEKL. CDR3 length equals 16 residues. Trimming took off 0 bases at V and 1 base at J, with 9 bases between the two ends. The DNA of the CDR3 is TGCGCCAGCAGCCAAGAATCCCCAGGGAACACCGGGGAGCTGTTTTTT. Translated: CASSQESPGNTGELFF.

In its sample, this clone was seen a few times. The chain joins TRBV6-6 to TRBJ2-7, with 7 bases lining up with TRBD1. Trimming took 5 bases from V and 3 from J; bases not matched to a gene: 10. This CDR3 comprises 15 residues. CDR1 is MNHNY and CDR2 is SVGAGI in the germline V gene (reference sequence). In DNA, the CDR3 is TGTGCCAGCAGTCAGGACAGGCCCCAACTCTACGAGCAGTACTTC. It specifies CASSQDRPQLYEQYF.

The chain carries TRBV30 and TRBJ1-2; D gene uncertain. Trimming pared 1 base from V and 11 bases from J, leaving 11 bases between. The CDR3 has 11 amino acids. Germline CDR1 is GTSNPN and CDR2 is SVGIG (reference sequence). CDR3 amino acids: CAWSGAGGYTF. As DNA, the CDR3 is TGTGCCTGGAGTGGGGCAGGAGGATACACCTTC. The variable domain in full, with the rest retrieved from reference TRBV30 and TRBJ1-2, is SQTIHQWPATLVQPVGSPLSLECTVEGTSNPNLYWYRQAAGRGLQLLFYSVGIGQISSEVPQNLSASRPQDRQFILSSKKLLLSDSGFYLCAWSGAGGYTFGSGTRLTVV.

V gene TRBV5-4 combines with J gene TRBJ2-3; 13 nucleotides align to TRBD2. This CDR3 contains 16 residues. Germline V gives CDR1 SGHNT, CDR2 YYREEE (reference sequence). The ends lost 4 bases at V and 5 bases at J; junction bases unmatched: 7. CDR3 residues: CASSVGLAGAGDTQYF. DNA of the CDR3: TGTGCCAGCAGCGTCGGACTAGCGGGAGCTGGAGATACGCAGTATTTT.

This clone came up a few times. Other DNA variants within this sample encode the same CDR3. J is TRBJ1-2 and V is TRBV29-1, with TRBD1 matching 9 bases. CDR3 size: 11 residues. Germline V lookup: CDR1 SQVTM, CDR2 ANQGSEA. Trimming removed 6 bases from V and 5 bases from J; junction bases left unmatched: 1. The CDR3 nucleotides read TGCAGCGTCGGGACAGGGTATGGCTACACCTTC. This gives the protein CSVGTGYGYTF.

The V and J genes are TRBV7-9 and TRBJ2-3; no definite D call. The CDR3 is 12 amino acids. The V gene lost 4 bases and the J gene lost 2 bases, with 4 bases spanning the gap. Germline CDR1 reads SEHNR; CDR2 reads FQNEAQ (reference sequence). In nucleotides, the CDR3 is TGTGCCAGCAGCTCATTCACAGATACGCAGTATTTT. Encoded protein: CASSSFTDTQYF.

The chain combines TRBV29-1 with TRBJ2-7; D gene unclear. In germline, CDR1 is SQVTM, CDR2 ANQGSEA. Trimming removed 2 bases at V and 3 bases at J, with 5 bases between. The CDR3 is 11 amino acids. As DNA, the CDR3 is TGCAGCGTTGAAACGGGCTACGAGCAGTACTTC. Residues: CSVETGYEQYF.

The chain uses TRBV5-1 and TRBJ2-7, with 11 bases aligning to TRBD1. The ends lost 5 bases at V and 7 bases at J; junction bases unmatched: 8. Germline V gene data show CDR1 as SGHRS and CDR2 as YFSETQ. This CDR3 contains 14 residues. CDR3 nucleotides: TGCGCCAGCAGTTTTGGACAGGGGGCCGGGGAGCAGTACTTC. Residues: CASSFGQGAGEQYF.

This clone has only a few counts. CDR3 loop: CAWSSGGRGTDTQYF. The CDR3 DNA sequence: TGTGCCTGGAGTTCTGGGGGCAGGGGCACAGATACGCAGTATTTT. The chain is built from TRBV30 and TRBJ2-3, with D maybe TRBD1 (6 bases). The CDR3 loop spans 15 amino acids. Looked up from germline, CDR1 is GTSNPN and CDR2 is SVGIG (reference sequence). Trimming took 2 bases from V and 1 from J, leaving 13 bases between them.

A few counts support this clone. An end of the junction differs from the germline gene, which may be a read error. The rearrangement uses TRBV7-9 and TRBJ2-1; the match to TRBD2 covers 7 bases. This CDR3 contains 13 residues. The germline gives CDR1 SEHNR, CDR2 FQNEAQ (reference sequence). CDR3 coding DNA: TGTGCCAGCAGCTCCCTCGGAGGGCGGGAGCCGTTCTTC. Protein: CASSSLGGREPFF.

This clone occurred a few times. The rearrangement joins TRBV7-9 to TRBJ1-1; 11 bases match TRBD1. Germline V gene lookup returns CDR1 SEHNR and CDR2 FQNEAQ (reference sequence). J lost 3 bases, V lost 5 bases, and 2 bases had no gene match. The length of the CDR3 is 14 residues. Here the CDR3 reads CASSGGQGDTEAFF. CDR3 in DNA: TGTGCCAGCAGCGGGGGACAGGGGGACACTGAAGCTTTCTTT.

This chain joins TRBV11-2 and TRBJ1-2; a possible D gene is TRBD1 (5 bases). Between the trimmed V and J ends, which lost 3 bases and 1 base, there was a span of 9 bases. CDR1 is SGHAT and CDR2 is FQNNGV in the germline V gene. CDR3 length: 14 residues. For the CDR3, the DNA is TGTGCCAGCAGCTTTGATAGGGGTAACTATGGCTACACCTTC. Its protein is CASSFDRGNYGYTF.

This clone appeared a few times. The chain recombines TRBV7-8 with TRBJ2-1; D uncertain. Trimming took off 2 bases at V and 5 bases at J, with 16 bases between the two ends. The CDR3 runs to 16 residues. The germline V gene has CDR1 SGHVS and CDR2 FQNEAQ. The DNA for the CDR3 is TGTGCCAGCAGCTTAATAGTATTGCGCGACAACAATGAGCAGTTCTTC. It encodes CASSLIVLRDNNEQFF.

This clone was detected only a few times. The CDR3 loop reads CASSQERLSEQYF. The CDR3 region has the DNA TGCGCCAGCAGCCAAGAGCGGCTTTCCGAGCAGTACTTC. The V call is TRBV4-1, the J call TRBJ2-7; D remains unclear. V lost 0 bases to trimming and J lost 6 bases, with 9 bases between them. The V gene's germline CDR1 is MGHRA and CDR2 YSYEKL. The CDR3 is 13 amino acids.

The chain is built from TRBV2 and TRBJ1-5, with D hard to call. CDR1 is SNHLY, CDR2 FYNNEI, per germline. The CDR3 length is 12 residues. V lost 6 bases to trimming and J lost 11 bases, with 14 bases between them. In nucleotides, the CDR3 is TGTGCCAGCAGGTCCGGGCTGGAGGCCCAGCATTTT. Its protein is CASRSGLEAQHF.

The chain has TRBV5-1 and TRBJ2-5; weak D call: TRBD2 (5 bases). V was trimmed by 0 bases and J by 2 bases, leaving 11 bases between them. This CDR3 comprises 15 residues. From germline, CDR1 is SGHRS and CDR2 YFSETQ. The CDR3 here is CASSLGGLVQETQYF. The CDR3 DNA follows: TGCGCCAGCAGCTTGGGAGGACTCGTACAAGAGACCCAGTACTTC.

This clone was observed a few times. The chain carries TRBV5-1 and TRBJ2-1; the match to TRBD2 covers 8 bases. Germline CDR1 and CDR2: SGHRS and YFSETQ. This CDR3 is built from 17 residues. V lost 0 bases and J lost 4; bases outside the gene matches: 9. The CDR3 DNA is TGCGCCAGCAGCTTGGCGGGAAGCGGGAGAGGGTACAATGAGCAGTTCTTC. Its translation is CASSLAGSGRGYNEQFF.

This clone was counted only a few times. The CDR3 DNA follows: TGTGCCAGCAGCTGCGAGGAACTGGTCGGTACGGGGACCGGGGAGCTGTTTTTT. This translates into CASSCEELVGTGTGELFF. The chain is built from TRBV13 and TRBJ2-2; perhaps TRBD2 as D (5 bases). CDR3 length: 18 residues. Trimming took off 4 bases at V and 5 bases at J, with 23 bases between the two ends. CDR1 PRHDT and CDR2 FYEKMQ come from the germline V gene (reference sequence).

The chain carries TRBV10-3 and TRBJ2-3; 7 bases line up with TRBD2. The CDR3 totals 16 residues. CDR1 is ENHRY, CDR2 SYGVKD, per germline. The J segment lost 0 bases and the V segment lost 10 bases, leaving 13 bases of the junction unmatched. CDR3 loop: CATRVPSGASTDTQYF. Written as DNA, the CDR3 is TGTGCCACGCGGGTTCCTAGCGGAGCTAGCACAGATACGCAGTATTTT.

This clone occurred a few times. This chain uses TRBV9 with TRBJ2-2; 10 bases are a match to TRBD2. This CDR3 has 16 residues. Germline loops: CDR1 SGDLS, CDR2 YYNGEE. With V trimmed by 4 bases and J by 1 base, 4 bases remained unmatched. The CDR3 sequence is CASSPRTSGNTGELFF. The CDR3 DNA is TGTGCCAGCAGCCCACGGACTAGCGGGAACACCGGGGAGCTGTTTTTT.

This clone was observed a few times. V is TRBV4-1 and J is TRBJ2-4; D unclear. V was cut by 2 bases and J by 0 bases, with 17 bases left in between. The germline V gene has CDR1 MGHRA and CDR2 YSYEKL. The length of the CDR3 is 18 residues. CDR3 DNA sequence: TGCGCCAGCAGCCAAATAGAGGCATTTAAGCTAGCCAAAAACATTCAGTACTTC. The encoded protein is CASSQIEAFKLAKNIQYF.

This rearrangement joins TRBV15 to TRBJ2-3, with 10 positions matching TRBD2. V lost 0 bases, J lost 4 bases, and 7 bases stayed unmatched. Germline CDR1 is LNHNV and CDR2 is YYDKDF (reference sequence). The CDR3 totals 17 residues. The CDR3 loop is CATSRDISGRRADTQYF. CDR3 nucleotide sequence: TGTGCCACCAGCAGAGATATTAGCGGGAGGCGTGCAGATACGCAGTATTTT.

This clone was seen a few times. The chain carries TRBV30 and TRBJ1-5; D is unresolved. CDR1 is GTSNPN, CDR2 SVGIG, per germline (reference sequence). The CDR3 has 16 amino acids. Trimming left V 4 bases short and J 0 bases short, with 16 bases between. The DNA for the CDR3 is TGTGCCTGGAAGGTTCGGGGAGGAGGTAGCAATCAGCCCCAGCATTTT. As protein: CAWKVRGGGSNQPQHF.

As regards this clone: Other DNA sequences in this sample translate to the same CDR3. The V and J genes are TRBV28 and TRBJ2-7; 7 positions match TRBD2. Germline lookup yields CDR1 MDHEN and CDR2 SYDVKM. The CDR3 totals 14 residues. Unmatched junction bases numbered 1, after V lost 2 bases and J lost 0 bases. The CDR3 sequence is CASSLGGSSYEQYF. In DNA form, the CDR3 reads TGTGCCAGCAGTTTAGGCGGGAGCTCCTACGAGCAGTACTTC. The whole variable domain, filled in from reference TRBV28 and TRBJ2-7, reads DVKVTQSSRYLVKRTGEKVFLECVQDMDHENMFWYRQDPGLGLRLIYFSYDVKMKEKGDIPEGYSVSREKKERFSLILESASTNQTSMYLCASSLGGSSYEQYFGPGTRLTVT.

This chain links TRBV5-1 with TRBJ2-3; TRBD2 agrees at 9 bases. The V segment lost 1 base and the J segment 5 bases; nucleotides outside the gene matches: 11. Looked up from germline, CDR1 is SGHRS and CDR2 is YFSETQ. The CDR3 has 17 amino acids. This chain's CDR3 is CASSLSRTSEELDTQYF. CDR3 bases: TGCGCCAGCAGCTTGAGCCGGACTAGCGAAGAATTAGATACGCAGTATTTT. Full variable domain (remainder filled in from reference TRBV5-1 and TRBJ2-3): KAGVTQTPRYLIKTRGQQVTLSCSPISGHRSVSWYQQTPGQGLQFLFEYFSETQRNKGNFPGRFSGRQFSNSRSEMNVSTLELGDSALYLCASSLSRTSEELDTQYFGPGTRLTVL.